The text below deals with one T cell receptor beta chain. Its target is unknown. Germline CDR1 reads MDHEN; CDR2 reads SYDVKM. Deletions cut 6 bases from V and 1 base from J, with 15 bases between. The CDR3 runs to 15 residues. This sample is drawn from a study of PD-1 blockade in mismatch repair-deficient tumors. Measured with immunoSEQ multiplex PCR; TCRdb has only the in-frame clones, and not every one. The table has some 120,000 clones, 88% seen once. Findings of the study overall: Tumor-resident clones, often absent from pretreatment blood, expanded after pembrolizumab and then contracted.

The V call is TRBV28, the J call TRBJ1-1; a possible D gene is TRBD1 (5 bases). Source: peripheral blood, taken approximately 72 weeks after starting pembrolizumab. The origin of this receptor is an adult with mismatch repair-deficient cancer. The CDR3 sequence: CASSLLAGGNTEAFF. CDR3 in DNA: TGTGCCAGCAGCCTCTTGGCCGGGGGGAACACTGAAGCTTTCTTT.